These 21 T cell receptor beta chains came from one sample sequenced in a study of T-cell memory formation after mild COVID-19. TCRdb reanalysed the 5' RACE reads using MiXCR and keeps one entry per CDR3 protein. The data contain hundreds of thousands of distinct CDR3 sequences, 15% of them singletons. The sample consisted of PBMCs or a T cell subset sorted from them (not recorded which). Receptors originate from an adult woman who had mild COVID-19 (a few samples of this study predate the infection). Cell type and time point are not known.

The chain combines TRBV20-1 with TRBJ2-3; D could derive from TRBD1 or TRBD2 (6 bases each). CDR1 and CDR2 from the germline V gene are DFQATT and SNEGSKA (reference sequence). V was shortened by 3 bases and J by 4 bases, with 20 bases between the two germline ends. The CDR3 is made up of 16 amino acids. DNA of the CDR3: TGCAGTGCTAGTTCGGGGCGAGGAGGGGGTGCAGATACGCAGTATTTT. Translated: CSASSGRGGGADTQYF.

This clonotype was detected a few times. V usage is TRBV18 and J usage is TRBJ1-1, with 7 bases aligning to TRBD1. The CDR3 runs to 15 residues. The V and J ends lost 6 bases and 10 bases, in that order; junction bases with no gene match: 17. Germline loops: CDR1 KGHSH, CDR2 LQKENI. This CDR3 reads CASSAGTDFRRGAFF. The CDR3 DNA is TGTGCCAGCTCCGCCGGGACAGATTTCCGAAGGGGAGCTTTCTTT.

The rearrangement uses TRBV25-1 and TRBJ1-3, with D maybe TRBD1 (5 bases). Germline CDR1 reads MGHDK; CDR2 reads SYGVNS. This CDR3 contains 13 residues. Deletions cut 4 bases from V and 6 bases from J, with 10 bases between. The CDR3 nucleotides are TGTGCCAGCAGTGGGACGGGGGTAAACACCATATATTTT. Protein product: CASSGTGVNTIYF.

In this sample, this clonotype turned up many times. The chain combines TRBV12-3 or TRBV12-4 with TRBJ2-1, with D unclear. The CDR3 is made up of 14 amino acids. V lost 6 bases and J lost 1, with 10 bases in between. The CDR3: CASRIDQSYNEQFF. The CDR3 nucleotides are TGTGCCAGCAGGATTGACCAGTCCTACAATGAGCAGTTCTTC.

This clonotype was observed a few times. The chain carries TRBV7-2 and TRBJ1-3; 7 bases match TRBD1. The CDR3 has 17 amino acids. Trimming at V came to 2 bases and at J to 7 bases, leaving 14 bases not matched to a gene. Germline V gene lookup returns CDR1 SGHTA and CDR2 FQGNSA. The CDR3 bases are TGTGCCAGCAGCTTAATCCCTCGACAGGGATTCCCGAACACCATATATTTT. Encoded protein: CASSLIPRQGFPNTIYF.

The chain employs TRBV27 and TRBJ2-7, with TRBD2 matching 9 bases. CDR1 and CDR2 (germline): MNHEY, SMNVEV (reference sequence). CDR3 length equals 14 residues. After removal of 7 bases from V and 6 bases from J, the junction contained 10 bases not matched to a gene. CDR3 loop: CASTESGGLGEQYF. For the CDR3, the DNA is TGTGCCAGCACCGAAAGCGGGGGGCTGGGCGAGCAGTACTTC.

This clonotype was counted only a few times. The chain combines TRBV4-3 with TRBJ2-1; a weak D match, TRBD2 (6 bases). From germline, CDR1 is LGHNA and CDR2 YSLEER. V dropped 0 bases and J dropped 4 bases, with 13 bases sitting between them. CDR3 length equals 16 residues. In nucleotides, the CDR3 is TGCGCCAGCAGCCAAGATGGGCGGGACGGTTACAATGAGCAGTTCTTC. Encoded protein: CASSQDGRDGYNEQFF.

This clonotype was observed a few times. The chain recombines TRBV5-1 with TRBJ2-3; 13 bases fit TRBD2. Trimming cost V 4 bases and J 2 bases; bases outside gene matches: 7. The CDR3 is 17 residues long. The V gene's germline CDR1 is SGHRS and CDR2 YFSETQ. The CDR3 DNA reads as TGCGCCAGCAGCCTACCGGGACTAGCGGGACCCACAGATACGCAGTATTTT. Translation: CASSLPGLAGPTDTQYF.

J is TRBJ2-2 and V is TRBV20-1, with 9 nucleotides matching TRBD2. The V and J ends lost 0 bases and 5 bases, in that order; junction bases with no gene match: 4. The CDR3 extends over 15 amino acids. The germline V gene encodes CDR1 DFQATT and CDR2 SNEGSKA (reference sequence). The CDR3 loop is CSAREGGRATGELFF. CDR3 DNA sequence: TGCAGTGCTAGAGAAGGCGGGAGGGCGACCGGGGAGCTGTTTTTT.

V usage is TRBV30 and J usage is TRBJ2-3; D is uncertain. The CDR3 spans 14 residues. CDR1 and CDR2 (germline): GTSNPN, SVGIG (reference sequence). Between the trimmed V and J ends, which lost 0 bases and 1 base, there was a span of 8 bases. CDR3 DNA sequence: TGTGCCTGGAGTGTAACGGGCGGCACAGATACGCAGTATTTT. Encoded protein: CAWSVTGGTDTQYF.

In its sample, this clonotype was seen a few times. The chain employs TRBV4-3 and TRBJ2-3; TRBD2 matches at 7 bases. CDR3 length: 15 residues. From germline, CDR1 is LGHNA and CDR2 YSLEER. V lost 3 bases, J lost 4 bases, and 7 bases stayed unmatched. The CDR3 nucleotides read TGCGCCAGCAGCCATGCGGGGAGGGCAGCAGATACGCAGTATTTT. Translating it yields CASSHAGRAADTQYF.

This clonotype was counted many times. CDR3 residues: CASSLLGSSTDTQYF. DNA for the CDR3: TGTGCCAGCAGCTTGTTAGGTTCTAGCACAGATACGCAGTATTTT. The chain uses TRBV7-6 and TRBJ2-3; D gene ambiguous. Germline lookup yields CDR1 SGHVS and CDR2 FNYEAQ. The V and J ends lost 3 bases and 0 bases respectively, with 10 bases between them. The CDR3 runs to 15 residues.

The rearrangement links TRBV6-1 to TRBJ1-2, with TRBD1 identical over 9 bases. CDR3 length: 16 residues. Germline lookup yields CDR1 MNHNS and CDR2 SASEGT. J gave up 7 bases and V 6 bases, and 15 bases lay outside the gene matches. The CDR3 is CASRSGQGKGGSGYTF. In DNA form, the CDR3 reads TGTGCCAGCAGATCCGGACAGGGGAAGGGTGGCAGTGGCTACACCTTC.

The chain uses TRBV7-9 and TRBJ2-7; the match to TRBD2 covers 13 bases. The V segment lost 5 bases and the J segment 2 bases; nucleotides outside the gene matches: 12. Germline V gene lookup returns CDR1 SEHNR and CDR2 FQNEAQ (reference sequence). CDR3 size: 18 residues. As DNA, the CDR3 is TGTGCCAGCAGCCCTCCACTAGCGGGGGGGCATCGGCCCTACGAGCAGTACTTC. Protein sequence: CASSPPLAGGHRPYEQYF.

Only a few counts were recorded for this clonotype. This sequence joins TRBV6-6 and TRBJ2-7, with D possibly TRBD2 on 5 matching bases. V shed 8 bases and J shed 5 bases, with 16 bases lying between them. The CDR3 length is 13 residues. CDR1 is MNHNY and CDR2 is SVGAGI in the germline V gene (reference sequence). The CDR3 nucleotides are TGTGCCAGCTGGGTACGGACTTCTCACGAGCAGTACTTC. This codes for CASWVRTSHEQYF.

In its sample, this clonotype was seen a few times. This sequence joins TRBV27 and TRBJ1-1, with D possibly being TRBD1 (5 bases). V gave up 5 bases and J gave up 2 bases, with 12 bases separating them. Germline-derived CDR1 and CDR2 are MNHEY and SMNVEV (reference sequence). The CDR3 extends over 14 amino acids. CDR3 amino acids: CASSTNRFNTEAFF. CDR3 DNA: TGTGCCAGCAGTACGAACAGGTTTAACACTGAAGCTTTCTTT.

In its sample, this clonotype was seen a few times. The chain combines TRBV30 with TRBJ2-3; 7 nucleotides agree with TRBD1. The CDR3 extends over 15 amino acids. The V segment lost 3 bases and the J segment 0 bases; nucleotides outside the gene matches: 6. Looked up from germline, CDR1 is GTSNPN and CDR2 is SVGIG (reference sequence). The CDR3 coding sequence is TGTGCCTGGAGATCGGGACAGAGAAGCACAGATACGCAGTATTTT. Its protein is CAWRSGQRSTDTQYF.

This clonotype occurred a few times. This sequence joins TRBV29-1 and TRBJ2-7; 8 nucleotides align to TRBD1. The CDR3 is made up of 12 amino acids. The J segment lost 6 bases and the V segment lost 7 bases, leaving 8 bases of the junction unmatched. Germline CDR1 SQVTM, CDR2 ANQGSEA. The CDR3 protein is CSGRQGAGEQYF. The CDR3 nucleotides are TGCAGCGGACGCCAGGGGGCAGGCGAGCAGTACTTC.

This clonotype has only a few counts. This chain links TRBV20-1 with TRBJ1-4; 8 nucleotides align to TRBD1. Trimming cost V 3 bases and J 7 bases; bases outside gene matches: 7. This CDR3 has 14 residues. Germline CDR1 and CDR2: DFQATT and SNEGSKA (reference sequence). The CDR3, as DNA: TGCAGTGCTAGTCCCCAGGGGGCCGGTGAAAAACTGTTTTTT. Translation: CSASPQGAGEKLFF.

In its sample, this clonotype was seen a few times. J is TRBJ2-2 and V is TRBV4-1; 8 nucleotides match TRBD2. Trimming took 4 bases from V and 4 from J; bases not matched to a gene: 8. Per germline, CDR1 MGHRA and CDR2 YSYEKL. CDR3 size: 16 residues. The DNA of the CDR3 is TGCGCCAGCAGCCCAATAACCCTAGCGGGCACCGGGGAGCTGTTTTTT. It encodes CASSPITLAGTGELFF.

This clonotype was seen a few times. This rearrangement joins TRBV4-2 to TRBJ2-5; perhaps D is TRBD1 or TRBD2 (5 bases each). The CDR3 is 15 amino acids. Per germline, CDR1 LGHNA and CDR2 YNFKEQ. The V end lost 3 bases, the J end lost 5 bases, and 16 bases lay between the germline ends. The CDR3: CASSQELGVRETQYF. CDR3 bases: TGTGCCAGCAGCCAGGAACTAGGGGTCCGGGAGACCCAGTACTTC.